These T cell receptor beta chains were read from a single sample in a study of identifying expanded T cells in peripheral blood. The protocol was immunoSEQ multiplex PCR, while the TCRdb copy is restricted to in-frame clones and leaves out a portion. The sample shows some 54,000 clones, 82% of them seen only once. The sample comprised blood. These receptors originate from a person between 18 and 75 years old in good health. Each CDR3 is given with its conserved first and last residue. A D gene is named only where the DNA matches it firmly. Clone sizes are given selectively: once, few, many, or a class where the clone is expanded.

CDR3nt: TGTGCCAGCAGTAACTCTCAAGAGCAGTACTTC
CDR3aa: CASSNSQEQYF
v_gene: TRBV6-1
j_gene: TRBJ2-7
abundance: .
d_gene: .
len: 11

CDR3nt: TGTGCCAGCACCCTGGGGGGGCAGCGAAATTCACCCCTCCACTTT
CDR3aa: CASTLGGQRNSPLHF
v_gene: TRBV6-5
j_gene: TRBJ1-6
abundance: .
d_gene: .
len: 15

CDR3nt: TGTGCCAGCGGACGACAGGGACCAGATACGCAGTATTTT
CDR3aa: CASGRQGPDTQYF
v_gene: TRBV25-1
j_gene: TRBJ2-3
abundance: .
d_gene: TRBD1
len: 13

CDR3nt: TGTGCCACGGAGCAGAGAACTGAAGCTTTCTTT
CDR3aa: CATEQRTEAFF
v_gene: TRBV7-9
j_gene: TRBJ1-1
abundance: .
d_gene: .
len: 11

CDR3nt: TGTGCCAGCAACCCCCGGGGGACTAGCCCTATCTTCGAGCAGTTCTTC
CDR3aa: CASNPRGTSPIFEQFF
v_gene: TRBV11-2
j_gene: TRBJ2-1
abundance: once
d_gene: TRBD2
len: 16

CDR3nt: TGTGCCAGCGGGCAGGGAACGGGAGAAAAACTGTTTTTT
CDR3aa: CASGQGTGEKLFF
v_gene: TRBV9
j_gene: TRBJ1-4
abundance: .
d_gene: .
len: 13

CDR3nt: TGTGCCAGCAGTGACACAGGGGGCTATGACTACACCTTC
CDR3aa: CASSDTGGYDYTF
v_gene: TRBV6-5
j_gene: TRBJ1-2
abundance: once
d_gene: TRBD1
len: 13

CDR3nt: TGTGCCAGCAGTCGGGACAGTGCAGATACGCAGTATTTT
CDR3aa: CASSRDSADTQYF
v_gene: TRBV2
j_gene: TRBJ2-3
abundance: .
d_gene: TRBD1
len: 13

CDR3nt: TGTGCCAGCAGTGAACAGGGACTCCGGTTGCATGAGCAGTTCTTC
CDR3aa: CASSEQGLRLHEQFF
v_gene: TRBV6-1
j_gene: TRBJ2-1
abundance: .
d_gene: .
len: 15

CDR3nt: TGTGCCAGCAGCAGGGATAGCGGGGGTACTAGCACAGATACGCAGTATTTT
CDR3aa: CASSRDSGGTSTDTQYF
v_gene: TRBV5-4
j_gene: TRBJ2-3
abundance: .
d_gene: TRBD2
len: 17

CDR3nt: TGTGCCAGCAGCTTAGGAGATTCACAGTCCCCACAAGAGACCCAGTACTTC
CDR3aa: CASSLGDSQSPQETQYF
v_gene: TRBV11-3
j_gene: TRBJ2-5
abundance: few
d_gene: .
len: 17

CDR3nt: TGCAGCGTTGAGTTTCCTCAGTCCTACAATGAGCAGTTCTTC
CDR3aa: CSVEFPQSYNEQFF
v_gene: TRBV29-1
j_gene: TRBJ2-1
abundance: .
d_gene: .
len: 14

CDR3nt: TGCGCCAGCAGCCAAGACCCAGGAGCCTGGGAGACCCAGTACTTC
CDR3aa: CASSQDPGAWETQYF
v_gene: TRBV4-1
j_gene: TRBJ2-5
abundance: .
d_gene: .
len: 15

CDR3nt: TGCGCCAGCAGCCCTGGGACTAGCGGTAGGAAGACCCAGTACTTC
CDR3aa: CASSPGTSGRKTQYF
v_gene: TRBV5-1
j_gene: TRBJ2-5
abundance: once
d_gene: TRBD2
len: 15

CDR3nt: TGTGCCAGCAGCTTCTGGGGGCTGCCCCTCCACTTT
CDR3aa: CASSFWGLPLHF
v_gene: TRBV7-2
j_gene: TRBJ1-6
abundance: few
d_gene: .
len: 12

CDR3nt: TGTGCCAGCAAACCTCCGGGTGGTATGAACTATGGCTACACCTTC
CDR3aa: CASKPPGGMNYGYTF
v_gene: TRBV6-1
j_gene: TRBJ1-2
abundance: .
d_gene: .
len: 15

CDR3nt: TGTGCCATCAGTGGTGGGACACCTAGCACAGATACGCAGTATTTT
CDR3aa: CAISGGTPSTDTQYF
v_gene: TRBV10-3
j_gene: TRBJ2-3
abundance: few
d_gene: .
len: 15

CDR3nt: TGCGCCAGCAGCCACAGCGCCGGGGCGGAACGCTACAATGAGCAGTTCTTC
CDR3aa: CASSHSAGAERYNEQFF
v_gene: TRBV4-3
j_gene: TRBJ2-1
abundance: .
d_gene: .
len: 17

CDR3nt: TGTGCCAGCAGCTTTGAAGGGGGAGGGATGTACTTC
CDR3aa: CASSFEGGGMYF
v_gene: TRBV7-2
j_gene: TRBJ2-5
abundance: .
d_gene: .
len: 12

CDR3nt: TGTGCCAGCAGTGATAATGGACAGGGGACTCAGTATTTT
CDR3aa: CASSDNGQGTQYF
v_gene: TRBV6-1
j_gene: TRBJ2-3
abundance: .
d_gene: TRBD1
len: 13

CDR3nt: TGCGCCAGCAGCTTGGGGTACAGGGGGCGAGAGACCCAGTACTTC
CDR3aa: CASSLGYRGRETQYF
v_gene: TRBV5-1
j_gene: TRBJ2-5
abundance: once
d_gene: TRBD1
len: 15

CDR3nt: TGCAGCGTTGTTCGACAGGGAGGCTATGGCTACACCTTC
CDR3aa: CSVVRQGGYGYTF
v_gene: TRBV29-1
j_gene: TRBJ1-2
abundance: .
d_gene: TRBD1
len: 13

CDR3nt: TGCGCCAGCAGCCAAGAAGAGGGCAATCAGCCCCAGCATTTT
CDR3aa: CASSQEEGNQPQHF
v_gene: TRBV4-1
j_gene: TRBJ1-5
abundance: few
d_gene: .
len: 14

CDR3nt: TGTGCCATCAGTGACCCCGGACAGGGGGCGTCCGGGGAGCTGTTTTTT
CDR3aa: CAISDPGQGASGELFF
v_gene: TRBV10-3
j_gene: TRBJ2-2
abundance: .
d_gene: TRBD1
len: 16

CDR3nt: TGCGCCAGCAGCAAACGGACAGGGGTGAGCTCTGGGGCCAACGTCCTGACTTTC
CDR3aa: CASSKRTGVSSGANVLTF
v_gene: TRBV5-1
j_gene: TRBJ2-6
abundance: .
d_gene: TRBD1
len: 18

CDR3nt: TGTGCCAGCAGCTTAGACAGGGGGAGGTCTGAGACCCAGTACTTC
CDR3aa: CASSLDRGRSETQYF
v_gene: TRBV11-2
j_gene: TRBJ2-5
abundance: .
d_gene: .
len: 15

CDR3nt: TGTGCCAGCAGCTTAGGCAGGGGACTAGCGGGAGGAAGAAATGAGCAGTTCTTC
CDR3aa: CASSLGRGLAGGRNEQFF
v_gene: TRBV7-6
j_gene: TRBJ2-1
abundance: .
d_gene: TRBD2
len: 18

CDR3nt: TGCAGCGTTGAAGGGCTAGCGGGACACAATGAGCAGTTCTTC
CDR3aa: CSVEGLAGHNEQFF
v_gene: TRBV29-1
j_gene: TRBJ2-1
abundance: .
d_gene: TRBD2
len: 14

CDR3nt: TGTGCCAGCAGTGAGGCGGCACCCATAAATGAAAAACTGTTTTTT
CDR3aa: CASSEAAPINEKLFF
v_gene: TRBV25-1
j_gene: TRBJ1-4
abundance: .
d_gene: .
len: 15

CDR3nt: TGTGCCAGCAGCTTGACGGGGATGAACACTGAAGCTTTCTTT
CDR3aa: CASSLTGMNTEAFF
v_gene: TRBV5-6
j_gene: TRBJ1-1
abundance: .
d_gene: .
len: 14

CDR3nt: TGCGCCAGCAGACACGATCAGGGGGTGGGGACTGAAGCTTTCTTT
CDR3aa: CASRHDQGVGTEAFF
v_gene: TRBV5-1
j_gene: TRBJ1-1
abundance: .
d_gene: TRBD1
len: 15

CDR3nt: TGCGCCAGCAGCCAGCAGAGGACGGGCTCCTACGAGCAGTACTTC
CDR3aa: CASSQQRTGSYEQYF
v_gene: TRBV4-1
j_gene: TRBJ2-7
abundance: .
d_gene: .
len: 15

CDR3nt: TGTGCCAGCAGCAAAGAAGGGGAGGCCGGGGAGCTGTTTTTT
CDR3aa: CASSKEGEAGELFF
v_gene: TRBV21-1
j_gene: TRBJ2-2
abundance: .
d_gene: .
len: 14

CDR3nt: TGTGCCAGCAGCGTAGAGGGACAGGGGGTCGAGACCCAGTACTTC
CDR3aa: CASSVEGQGVETQYF
v_gene: TRBV9
j_gene: TRBJ2-5
abundance: .
d_gene: TRBD1
len: 15

CDR3nt: TGCGCCAGCAGCGCGGGACAGGGAGGCTATGAGCAGTTCTTC
CDR3aa: CASSAGQGGYEQFF
v_gene: TRBV5-1
j_gene: TRBJ2-1
abundance: .
d_gene: TRBD1
len: 14

CDR3nt: TGTGCCAGCAGTTCCGAAGAGACCCAGTACTTC
CDR3aa: CASSSEETQYF
v_gene: TRBV6-5
j_gene: TRBJ2-5
abundance: once
d_gene: .
len: 11

CDR3nt: TGTGCCAGCTCAAGGGCGGTGGGTGAAAAACTGTTTTTT
CDR3aa: CASSRAVGEKLFF
v_gene: TRBV18
j_gene: TRBJ1-4
abundance: once
d_gene: .
len: 13

CDR3nt: TGTGCCAGTAGTATAGGCAGGTACCCCACCCGGACCACAGATACGCAGTATTTT
CDR3aa: CASSIGRYPTRTTDTQYF
v_gene: TRBV19
j_gene: TRBJ2-3
abundance: .
d_gene: .
len: 18

CDR3nt: TGTGCCAGCAGATCGGCGGGCGGCACAGATACGCAGTATTTT
CDR3aa: CASRSAGGTDTQYF
v_gene: TRBV28
j_gene: TRBJ2-3
abundance: .
d_gene: .
len: 14

CDR3nt: TGTGCCAGCAGTAGACAGGGAACTAATGAAAAACTGTTTTTT
CDR3aa: CASSRQGTNEKLFF
v_gene: TRBV27
j_gene: TRBJ1-4
abundance: .
d_gene: TRBD1
len: 14

CDR3nt: TGTGCCAGCAGCTTGAATAGCGGGGCGCAAGAGACCCAGTACTTC
CDR3aa: CASSLNSGAQETQYF
v_gene: TRBV5-4
j_gene: TRBJ2-5
abundance: .
d_gene: TRBD2
len: 15

CDR3nt: TGTGCCAGTAGTATATCGGGGGGAAGTGGCTACGAGCAGTACTTC
CDR3aa: CASSISGGSGYEQYF
v_gene: TRBV19
j_gene: TRBJ2-7
abundance: .
d_gene: TRBD2
len: 15

CDR3nt: TGTGCCAGCTCACCGGGGACGGAGGAAAAACTGTTTTTT
CDR3aa: CASSPGTEEKLFF
v_gene: TRBV18
j_gene: TRBJ1-4
abundance: .
d_gene: .
len: 13

CDR3nt: TGTGCCAGTAGTAGCCCCACCGGACCGAAATCCCGTGGCTACACCTTC
CDR3aa: CASSSPTGPKSRGYTF
v_gene: TRBV19
j_gene: TRBJ1-2
abundance: .
d_gene: .
len: 16

CDR3nt: TGTGCCAGTAGGCCCCTAGCGGGAAGGTCCCCTAGCACAGATACGCAGTATTTT
CDR3aa: CASRPLAGRSPSTDTQYF
v_gene: TRBV19
j_gene: TRBJ2-3
abundance: once
d_gene: TRBD2
len: 18

CDR3nt: TGTGCCAGCAGTATGGAACCCGGATCTAAGACGTACGAGCAGTACTTC
CDR3aa: CASSMEPGSKTYEQYF
v_gene: TRBV5-4
j_gene: TRBJ2-7
abundance: .
d_gene: .
len: 16

CDR3nt: TGTGCCAGCAGCTTAGCGAGTAAGGTAGTCCAAGATACGCAGTATTTT
CDR3aa: CASSLASKVVQDTQYF
v_gene: TRBV7-8
j_gene: TRBJ2-3
abundance: .
d_gene: .
len: 16

CDR3nt: TGTGCCAGCAGCTCCGTCTTGGGGAACACTGAAGCTTTCTTT
CDR3aa: CASSSVLGNTEAFF
v_gene: TRBV11-2
j_gene: TRBJ1-1
abundance: .
d_gene: .
len: 14

CDR3nt: TGTGCCAGCAGTGAAACAGGGGGCATAGATATTGGGGCCAACGTCCTGACTTTC
CDR3aa: CASSETGGIDIGANVLTF
v_gene: TRBV6-4
j_gene: TRBJ2-6
abundance: .
d_gene: TRBD1
len: 18

CDR3nt: TGTGCCAGTACACTAGCGGGAGTGTCCTACAATGAGCAGTTCTTC
CDR3aa: CASTLAGVSYNEQFF
v_gene: TRBV19
j_gene: TRBJ2-1
abundance: .
d_gene: TRBD2
len: 15

CDR3nt: TGTGCCAGCTCACCACTTGGGCAAAGAGCTAACTATGGCTACACCTTC
CDR3aa: CASSPLGQRANYGYTF
v_gene: TRBV18
j_gene: TRBJ1-2
abundance: .
d_gene: .
len: 16

CDR3nt: TGCGCCAGCAGCTTGGGATACGCCCAGCCGGAGCAGTTCTTC
CDR3aa: CASSLGYAQPEQFF
v_gene: TRBV5-1
j_gene: TRBJ2-1
abundance: .
d_gene: .
len: 14

CDR3nt: TGTGCTACCCTTAACCGGGATCAGAACTATGGCTACACCTTC
CDR3aa: CATLNRDQNYGYTF
v_gene: TRBV10-3
j_gene: TRBJ1-2
abundance: once
d_gene: .
len: 14

CDR3nt: TGCGCCAGCAGCTTGGAGACAGGGGGCCTTGGTGAGCAGTTCTTC
CDR3aa: CASSLETGGLGEQFF
v_gene: TRBV5-1
j_gene: TRBJ2-1
abundance: .
d_gene: TRBD1
len: 15